Below, one T cell receptor (beta chain) is given with its context. This entry comes from a study of blood T cell repertoires in COVID-19. Study as a whole: There were acute and convalescent COVID-19 samples, and they came from the United States, Italy and Spain. PBMCs, B-cell-depleted T cells, or T cells provided the cDNA or gDNA that made up the material.

This table comes from immunoSEQ multiplex PCR, and its TCRdb copy is limited to in-frame clones, with some not included. The sample has about 260,000 clones, approximately 90% seen once. CDR1 SGHNT and CDR2 YYREEE come from the germline V gene (reference sequence). CDR3 length: 13 amino acids. Deletions cut 1 base from V and 7 bases from J, with 11 bases between. The source material was peripheral blood. The receptor was isolated from a woman aged 50 to 60 who had recovered from COVID-19. The chain employs TRBV5-4 and TRBJ1-1; D is possibly TRBD1 (5 bases). The CDR3 coding sequence is TGTGCCAGCAGCTTGTCGGGGGAATTTGAAGCTTTCTTT. This gives the protein CASSLSGEFEAFF.